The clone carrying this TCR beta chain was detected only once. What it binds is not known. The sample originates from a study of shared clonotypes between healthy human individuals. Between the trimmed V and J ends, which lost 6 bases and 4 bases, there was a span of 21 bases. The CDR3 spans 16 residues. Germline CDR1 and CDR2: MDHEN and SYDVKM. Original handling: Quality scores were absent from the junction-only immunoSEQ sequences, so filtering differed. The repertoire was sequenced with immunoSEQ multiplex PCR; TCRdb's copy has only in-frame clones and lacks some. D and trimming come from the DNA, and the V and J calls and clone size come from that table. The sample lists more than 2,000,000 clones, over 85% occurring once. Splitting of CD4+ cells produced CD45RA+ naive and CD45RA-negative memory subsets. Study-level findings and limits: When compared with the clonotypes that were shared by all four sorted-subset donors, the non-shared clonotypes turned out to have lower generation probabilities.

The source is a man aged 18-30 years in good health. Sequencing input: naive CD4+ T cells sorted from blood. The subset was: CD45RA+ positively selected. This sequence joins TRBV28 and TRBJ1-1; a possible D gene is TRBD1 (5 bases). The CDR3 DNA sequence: TGTGCCAGCAGCACCCCCGGGTTGGGGGGGATCACTGAAGCTTTCTTT. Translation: CASSTPGLGGITEAFF.